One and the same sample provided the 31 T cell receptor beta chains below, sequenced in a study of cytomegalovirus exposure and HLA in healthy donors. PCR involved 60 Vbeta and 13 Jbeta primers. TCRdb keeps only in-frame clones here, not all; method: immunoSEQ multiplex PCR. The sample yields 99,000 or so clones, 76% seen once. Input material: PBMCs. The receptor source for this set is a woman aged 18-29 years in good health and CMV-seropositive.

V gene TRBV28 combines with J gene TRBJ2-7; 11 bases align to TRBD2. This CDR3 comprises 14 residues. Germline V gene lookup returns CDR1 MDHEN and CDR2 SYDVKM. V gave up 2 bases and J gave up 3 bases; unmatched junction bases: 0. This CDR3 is CASSLLAGGYEQYF. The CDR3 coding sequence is TGTGCCAGCAGTTTACTAGCGGGAGGCTACGAGCAGTACTTC.

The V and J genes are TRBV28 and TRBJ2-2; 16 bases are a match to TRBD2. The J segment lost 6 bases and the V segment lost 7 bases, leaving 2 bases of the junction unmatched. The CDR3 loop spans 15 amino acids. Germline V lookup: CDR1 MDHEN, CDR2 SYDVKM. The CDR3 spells CASTGTSGRAGELFF. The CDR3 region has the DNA TGTGCCAGCACTGGGACTAGCGGGAGGGCCGGGGAGCTGTTTTTT.

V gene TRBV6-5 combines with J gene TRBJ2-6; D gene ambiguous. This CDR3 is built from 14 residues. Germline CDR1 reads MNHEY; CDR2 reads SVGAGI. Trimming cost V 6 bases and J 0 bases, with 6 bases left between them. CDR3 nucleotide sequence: TGTGCCAGCAGCCAGGACTCTGGGGCCAACGTCCTGACTTTC. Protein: CASSQDSGANVLTF.

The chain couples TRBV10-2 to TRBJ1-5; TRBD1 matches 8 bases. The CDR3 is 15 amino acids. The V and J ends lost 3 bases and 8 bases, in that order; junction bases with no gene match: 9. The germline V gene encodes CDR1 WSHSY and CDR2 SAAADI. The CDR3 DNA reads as TGCGCCAGCAGTGATTGGACAGGGCCCTCCGAGCCCCAGCATTTT. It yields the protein CASSDWTGPSEPQHF.

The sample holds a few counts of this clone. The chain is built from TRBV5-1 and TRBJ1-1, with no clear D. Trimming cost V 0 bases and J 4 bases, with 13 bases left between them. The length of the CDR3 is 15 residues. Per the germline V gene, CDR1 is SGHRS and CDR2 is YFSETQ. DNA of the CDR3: TGCGCCAGCAGCTTGGTTGGGGAGTCAGGCACTGAAGCTTTCTTT. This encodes CASSLVGESGTEAFF.

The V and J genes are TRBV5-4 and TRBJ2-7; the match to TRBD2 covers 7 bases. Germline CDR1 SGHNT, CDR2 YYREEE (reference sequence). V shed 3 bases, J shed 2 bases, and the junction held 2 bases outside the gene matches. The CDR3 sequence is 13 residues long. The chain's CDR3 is CASSSSGPYEQYF. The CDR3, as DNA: TGTGCCAGCAGCTCTAGCGGACCCTACGAGCAGTACTTC.

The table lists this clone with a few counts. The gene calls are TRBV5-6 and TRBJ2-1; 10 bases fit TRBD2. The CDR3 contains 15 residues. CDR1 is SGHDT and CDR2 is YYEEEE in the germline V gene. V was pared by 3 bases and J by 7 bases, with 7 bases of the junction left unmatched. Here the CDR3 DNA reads TGTGCCAGCAGCTCCGACCTAGCGGGGGAGAATGAGCAGTTCTTC. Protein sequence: CASSSDLAGENEQFF.

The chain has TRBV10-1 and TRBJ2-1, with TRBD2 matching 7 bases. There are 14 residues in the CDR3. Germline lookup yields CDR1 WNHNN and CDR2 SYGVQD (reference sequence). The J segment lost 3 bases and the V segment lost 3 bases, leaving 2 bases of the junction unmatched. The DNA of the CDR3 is TGCGCCAGCAGTGATCAGCGGGGCTACAATGAGCAGTTCTTC. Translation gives CASSDQRGYNEQFF.

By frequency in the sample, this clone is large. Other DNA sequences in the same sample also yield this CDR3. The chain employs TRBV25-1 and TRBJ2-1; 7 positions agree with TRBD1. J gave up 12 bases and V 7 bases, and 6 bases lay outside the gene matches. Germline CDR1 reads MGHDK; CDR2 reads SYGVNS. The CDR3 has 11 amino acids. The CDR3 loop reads CASTQGDLQFF. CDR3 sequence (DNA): TGTGCCAGCACTCAGGGGGATTTGCAGTTCTTC.

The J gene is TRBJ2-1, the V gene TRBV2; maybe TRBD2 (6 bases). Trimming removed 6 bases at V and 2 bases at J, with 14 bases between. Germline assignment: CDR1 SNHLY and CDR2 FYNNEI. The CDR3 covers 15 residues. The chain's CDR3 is CASSSGLLTYNEQFF. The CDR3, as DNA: TGTGCCAGCAGCTCAGGACTACTGACCTACAATGAGCAGTTCTTC.

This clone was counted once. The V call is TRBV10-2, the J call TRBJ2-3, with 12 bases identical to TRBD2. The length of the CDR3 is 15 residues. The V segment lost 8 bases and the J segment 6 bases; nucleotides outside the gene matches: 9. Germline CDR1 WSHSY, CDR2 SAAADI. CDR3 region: CASQIGTSGRDTQYF. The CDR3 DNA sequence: TGCGCCAGCCAGATAGGGACTAGCGGGCGCGATACGCAGTATTTT.

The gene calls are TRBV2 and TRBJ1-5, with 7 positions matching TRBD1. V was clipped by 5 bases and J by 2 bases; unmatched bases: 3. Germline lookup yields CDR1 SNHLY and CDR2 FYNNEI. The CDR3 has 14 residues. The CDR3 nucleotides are TGTGCCAGCAGTCGTACAGGGGGCAATCAGCCCCAGCATTTT. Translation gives CASSRTGGNQPQHF.

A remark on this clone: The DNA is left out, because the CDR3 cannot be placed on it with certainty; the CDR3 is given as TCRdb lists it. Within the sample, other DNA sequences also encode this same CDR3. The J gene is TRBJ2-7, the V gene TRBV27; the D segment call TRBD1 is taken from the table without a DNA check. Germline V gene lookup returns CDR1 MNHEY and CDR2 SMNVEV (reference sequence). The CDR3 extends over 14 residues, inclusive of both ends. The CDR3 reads CASSFLAGGYEQYF.

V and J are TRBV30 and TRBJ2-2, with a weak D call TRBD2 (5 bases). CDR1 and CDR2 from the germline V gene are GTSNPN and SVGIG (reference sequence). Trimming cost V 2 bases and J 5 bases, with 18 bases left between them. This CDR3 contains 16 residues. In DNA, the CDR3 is TGTGCCTGGAGTTCCATGGGAGAAGGTCGGACCGGGGAGCTGTTTTTT. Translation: CAWSSMGEGRTGELFF.

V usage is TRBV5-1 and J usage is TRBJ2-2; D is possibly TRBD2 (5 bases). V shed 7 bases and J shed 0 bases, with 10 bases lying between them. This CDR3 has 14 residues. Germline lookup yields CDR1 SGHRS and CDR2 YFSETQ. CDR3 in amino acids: CASGERSNTGELFF. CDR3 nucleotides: TGCGCCAGCGGGGAGAGGTCGAACACCGGGGAGCTGTTTTTT.

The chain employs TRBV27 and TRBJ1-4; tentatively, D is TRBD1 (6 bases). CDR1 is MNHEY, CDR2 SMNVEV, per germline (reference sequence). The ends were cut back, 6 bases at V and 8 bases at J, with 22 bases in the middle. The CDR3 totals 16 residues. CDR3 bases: TGTGCCAGCAGCACCTTGTCGGGACACAGGACGGAAAAACTGTTTTTT. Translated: CASSTLSGHRTEKLFF.

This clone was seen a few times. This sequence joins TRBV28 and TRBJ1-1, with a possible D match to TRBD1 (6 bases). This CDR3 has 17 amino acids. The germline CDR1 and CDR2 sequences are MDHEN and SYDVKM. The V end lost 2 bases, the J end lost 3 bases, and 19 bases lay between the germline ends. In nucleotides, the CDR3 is TGTGCCAGCAGTTTACCCCGGGACACCCTCTGGGACACTGAAGCTTTCTTT. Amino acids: CASSLPRDTLWDTEAFF.

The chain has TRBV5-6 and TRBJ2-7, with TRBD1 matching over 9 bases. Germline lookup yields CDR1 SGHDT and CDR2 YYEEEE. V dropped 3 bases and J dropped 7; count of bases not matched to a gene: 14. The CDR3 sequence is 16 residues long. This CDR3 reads CASSSGTGYSAREQYF. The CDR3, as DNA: TGTGCCAGCAGCTCCGGGACAGGGTACTCCGCAAGGGAGCAGTACTTC. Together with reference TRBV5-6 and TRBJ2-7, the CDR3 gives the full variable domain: DAGVTQSPTHLIKTRGQQVTLRCSPKSGHDTVSWYQQALGQGPQFIFQYYEEEERQRGNFPDRFSGHQFPNYSSELNVNALLLGDSALYLCASSSGTGYSAREQYFGPGTRLTVT.

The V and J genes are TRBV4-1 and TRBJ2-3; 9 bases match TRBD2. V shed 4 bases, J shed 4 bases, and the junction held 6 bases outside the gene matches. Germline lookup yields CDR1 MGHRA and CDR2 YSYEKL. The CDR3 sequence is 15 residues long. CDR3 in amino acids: CASSRGSGSSDTQYF. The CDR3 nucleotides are TGCGCCAGCAGCCGGGGTAGCGGGAGCTCAGATACGCAGTATTTT.

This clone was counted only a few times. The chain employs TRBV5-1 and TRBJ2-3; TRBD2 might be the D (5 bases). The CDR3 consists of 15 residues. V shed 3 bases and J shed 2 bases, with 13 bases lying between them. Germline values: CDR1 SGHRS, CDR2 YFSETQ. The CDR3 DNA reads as TGCGCCAGCAGCTACGCGGGTCCCCACACAGATACGCAGTATTTT. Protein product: CASSYAGPHTDTQYF.

In nucleotides, the CDR3 is TGTGCCAGTGGAACTACAGGGGGCGCGGGGCAGCCCCAGCATTTT. Translating gives CASGTTGGAGQPQHF. The chain carries TRBV19 and TRBJ1-5; 9 bases map to TRBD1. The germline CDR1 and CDR2 sequences are LNHDA and SQIVND (reference sequence). J was trimmed by 7 bases and V by 8 bases; bases with no gene match: 12. The CDR3 is 15 amino acids.

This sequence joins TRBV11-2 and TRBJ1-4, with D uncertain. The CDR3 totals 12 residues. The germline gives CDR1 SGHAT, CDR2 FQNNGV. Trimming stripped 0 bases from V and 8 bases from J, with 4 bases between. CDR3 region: CASSLDREKLFF. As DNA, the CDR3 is TGTGCCAGCAGCTTAGACAGGGAAAAACTGTTTTTT.

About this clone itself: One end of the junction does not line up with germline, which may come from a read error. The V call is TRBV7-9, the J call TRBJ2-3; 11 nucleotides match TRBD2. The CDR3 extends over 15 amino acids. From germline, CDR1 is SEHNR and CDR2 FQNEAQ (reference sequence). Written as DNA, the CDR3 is TGTGCCAGCAGTTTAGCGGGAGGGCCGGGAGATACGCAGTATTTT. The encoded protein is CASSLAGGPGDTQYF.

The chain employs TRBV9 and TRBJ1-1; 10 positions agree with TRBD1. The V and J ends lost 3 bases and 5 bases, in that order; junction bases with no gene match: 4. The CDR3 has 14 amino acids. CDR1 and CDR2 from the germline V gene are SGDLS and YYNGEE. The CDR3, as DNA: TGTGCCAGCAGCGACCCGGGACAGGGGACTGAAGCTTTCTTT. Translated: CASSDPGQGTEAFF. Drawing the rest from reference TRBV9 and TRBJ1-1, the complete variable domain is DSGVTQTPKHLITATGQRVTLRCSPRSGDLSVYWYQQSLDQGLQFLIQYYNGEERAKGNILERFSAQQFPDLHSELNLSSLELGDSALYFCASSDPGQGTEAFFGQGTRLTVV.

CDR3 bases: TGTGCCAGCAGGACAGGCCGAAACTCCTACGAGCAGTACTTC. This sequence encodes CASRTGRNSYEQYF. This chain connects TRBV27 to TRBJ2-7; weak D call: TRBD1 (6 bases). Looked up from germline, CDR1 is MNHEY and CDR2 is SMNVEV (reference sequence). The CDR3 totals 14 residues. V lost 6 bases and J lost 0, with 12 bases in between.

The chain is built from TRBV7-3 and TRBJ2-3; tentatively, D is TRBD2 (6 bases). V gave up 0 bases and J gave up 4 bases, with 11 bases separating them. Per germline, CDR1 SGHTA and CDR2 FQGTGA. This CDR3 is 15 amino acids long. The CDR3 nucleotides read TGTGCCAGCAGCTTAACGGGCGGGAAGGCAGATACGCAGTATTTT. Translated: CASSLTGGKADTQYF.

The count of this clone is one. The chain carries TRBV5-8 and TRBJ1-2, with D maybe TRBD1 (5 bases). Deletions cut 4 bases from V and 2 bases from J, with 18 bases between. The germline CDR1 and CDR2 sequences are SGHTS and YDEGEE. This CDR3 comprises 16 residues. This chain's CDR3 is CASSPWGSLLNYGYTF. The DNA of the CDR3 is TGTGCCAGCAGCCCCTGGGGCAGCCTGCTAAACTATGGCTACACCTTC.

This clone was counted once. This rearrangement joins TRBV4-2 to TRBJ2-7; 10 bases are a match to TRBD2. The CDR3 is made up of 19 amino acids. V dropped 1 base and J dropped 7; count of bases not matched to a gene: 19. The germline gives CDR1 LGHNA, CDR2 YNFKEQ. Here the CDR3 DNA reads TGTGCCAGCAGCCAAGGGACGGTGAGCCTAGCGGGAGTTCTGAAAGAGCAGTACTTC. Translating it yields CASSQGTVSLAGVLKEQYF.

CDR3 nucleotide sequence: TGTGCCAGCAGCTTGCGGGGGGGCGAGCAGTACTTC. Amino acid sequence: CASSLRGGEQYF. The chain joins TRBV5-4 to TRBJ2-7; 8 bases match TRBD2. V dropped 1 base and J dropped 6; count of bases not matched to a gene: 0. CDR1 is SGHNT and CDR2 is YYREEE in the germline V gene (reference sequence). The CDR3 length is 12 residues.

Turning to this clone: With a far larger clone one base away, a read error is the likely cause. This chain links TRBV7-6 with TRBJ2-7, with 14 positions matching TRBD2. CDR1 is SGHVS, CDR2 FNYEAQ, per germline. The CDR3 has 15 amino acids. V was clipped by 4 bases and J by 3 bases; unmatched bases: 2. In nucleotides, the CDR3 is TGTGCCAGCAGCTCCGGACTAGCGGGAGGCTACGAGCAGTACTTC. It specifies CASSSGLAGGYEQYF.

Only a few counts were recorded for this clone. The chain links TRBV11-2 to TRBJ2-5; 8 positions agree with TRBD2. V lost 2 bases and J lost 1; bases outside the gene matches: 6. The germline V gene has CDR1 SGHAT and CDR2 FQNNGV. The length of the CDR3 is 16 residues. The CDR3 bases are TGTGCCAGCAGCTTACGACCCGGACTAGCCCAAGAGACCCAGTACTTC. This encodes CASSLRPGLAQETQYF.